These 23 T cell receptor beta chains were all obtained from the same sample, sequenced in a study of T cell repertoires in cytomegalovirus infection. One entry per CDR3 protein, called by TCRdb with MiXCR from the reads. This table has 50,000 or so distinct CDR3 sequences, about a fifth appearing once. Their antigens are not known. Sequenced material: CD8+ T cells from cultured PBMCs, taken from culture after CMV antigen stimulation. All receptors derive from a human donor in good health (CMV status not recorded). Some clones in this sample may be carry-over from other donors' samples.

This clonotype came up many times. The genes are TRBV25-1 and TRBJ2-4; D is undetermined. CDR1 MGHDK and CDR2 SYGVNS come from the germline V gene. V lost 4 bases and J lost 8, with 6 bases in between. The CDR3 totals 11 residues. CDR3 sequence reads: CASSALDIQYF. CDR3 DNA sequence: TGTGCCAGCAGTGCCCTGGACATTCAGTACTTC.

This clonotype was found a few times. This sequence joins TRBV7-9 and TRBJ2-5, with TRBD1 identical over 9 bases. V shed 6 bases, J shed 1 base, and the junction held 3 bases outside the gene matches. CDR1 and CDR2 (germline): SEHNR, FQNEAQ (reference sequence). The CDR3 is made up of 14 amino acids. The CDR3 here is CASRKGQGQETQYF. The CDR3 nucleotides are TGTGCCAGCAGGAAGGGACAGGGCCAAGAGACCCAGTACTTC.

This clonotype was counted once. CDR3 sequence: CASSLAGSPLVTQYF. CDR3 coding DNA: TGTGCCAGCAGCTTGGCCGGCAGTCCCTTGGTGACCCAGTACTTC. V usage is TRBV5-4 and J usage is TRBJ2-5; D is ambiguous. This CDR3 region has 15 residues. The V and J ends lost 0 bases and 7 bases respectively, with 16 bases between them. The germline CDR1 and CDR2 sequences are SGHNT and YYREEE (reference sequence).

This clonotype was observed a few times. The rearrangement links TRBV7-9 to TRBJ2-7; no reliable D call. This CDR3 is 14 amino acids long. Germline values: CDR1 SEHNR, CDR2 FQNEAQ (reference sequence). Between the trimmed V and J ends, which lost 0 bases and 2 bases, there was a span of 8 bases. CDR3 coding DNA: TGTGCCAGCAGCTTAGCGACCGATCCCTACGAGCAGTACTTC. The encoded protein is CASSLATDPYEQYF.

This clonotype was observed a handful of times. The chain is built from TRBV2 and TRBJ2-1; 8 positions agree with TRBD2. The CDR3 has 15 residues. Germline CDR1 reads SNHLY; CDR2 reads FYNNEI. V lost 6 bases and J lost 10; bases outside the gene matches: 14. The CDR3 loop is CASRAGVAGCLEQFF. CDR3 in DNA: TGTGCCAGCAGGGCGGGAGTAGCGGGATGCCTAGAGCAGTTCTTC.

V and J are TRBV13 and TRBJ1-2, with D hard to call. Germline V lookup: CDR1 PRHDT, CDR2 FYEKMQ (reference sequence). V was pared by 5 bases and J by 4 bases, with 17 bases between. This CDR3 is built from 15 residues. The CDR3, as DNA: TGTGCCAGCAGCCCCCAAAAAGGAGACCCCTATGGCTACACCTTC. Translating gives CASSPQKGDPYGYTF. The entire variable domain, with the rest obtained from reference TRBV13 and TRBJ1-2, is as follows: AAGVIQSPRHLIKEKRETATLKCYPIPRHDTVYWYQQGPGQDPQFLISFYEKMQSDKGSIPDRFSAQQFSDYHSELNMSSLELGDSALYFCASSPQKGDPYGYTFGSGTRLTVV.

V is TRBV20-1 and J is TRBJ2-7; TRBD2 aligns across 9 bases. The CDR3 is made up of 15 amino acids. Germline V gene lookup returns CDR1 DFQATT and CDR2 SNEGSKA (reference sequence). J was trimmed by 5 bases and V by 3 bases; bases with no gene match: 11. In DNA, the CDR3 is TGCAGTGCTAGGCCCTTTAGCGGGAGTTACCACGAGCAGTACTTC. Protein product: CSARPFSGSYHEQYF.

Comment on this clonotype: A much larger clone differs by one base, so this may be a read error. In DNA, the CDR3 is TGTGCCGGCACCCCGGGGGGCGCGGATACGCAGTATTTT. This encodes CAGTPGGADTQYF. This chain connects TRBV7-9 to TRBJ2-3; D possibly corresponds to TRBD2 (7 bases). The V gene lost 11 bases and the J gene lost 6 bases, with 18 bases spanning the gap. The CDR3 spans 13 residues. CDR1 is SEHNR, CDR2 FQNEAQ, per germline (reference sequence).

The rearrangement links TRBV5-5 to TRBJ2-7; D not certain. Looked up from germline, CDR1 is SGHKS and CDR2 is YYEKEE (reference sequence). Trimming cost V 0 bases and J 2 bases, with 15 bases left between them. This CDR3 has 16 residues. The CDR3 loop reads CASSLVRNPAPYEQYF. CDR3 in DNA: TGTGCCAGCAGCTTGGTTCGGAATCCAGCACCCTACGAGCAGTACTTC. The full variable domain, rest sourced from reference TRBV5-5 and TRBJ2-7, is DAGVTQSPTHLIKTRGQQVTLRCSPISGHKSVSWYQQVLGQGPQFIFQYYEKEERGRGNFPDRFSARQFPNYSSELNVNALLLGDSALYLCASSLVRNPAPYEQYFGPGTRLTVT.

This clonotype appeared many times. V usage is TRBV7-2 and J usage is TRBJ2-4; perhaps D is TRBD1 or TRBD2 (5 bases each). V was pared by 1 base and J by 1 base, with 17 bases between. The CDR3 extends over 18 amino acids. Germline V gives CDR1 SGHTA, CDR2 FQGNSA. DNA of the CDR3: TGTGCCAGCAGCTTAGTGGCTTCCGGGACGGTGGCCAAAAACATTCAGTACTTC. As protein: CASSLVASGTVAKNIQYF.

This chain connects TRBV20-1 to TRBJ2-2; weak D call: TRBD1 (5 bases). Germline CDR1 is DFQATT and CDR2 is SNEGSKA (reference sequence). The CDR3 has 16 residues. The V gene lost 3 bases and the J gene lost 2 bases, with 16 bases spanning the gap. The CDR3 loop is CSASAPLDSNTGELFF. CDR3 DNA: TGCAGTGCTAGCGCGCCTTTAGACAGTAACACCGGGGAGCTGTTTTTT.

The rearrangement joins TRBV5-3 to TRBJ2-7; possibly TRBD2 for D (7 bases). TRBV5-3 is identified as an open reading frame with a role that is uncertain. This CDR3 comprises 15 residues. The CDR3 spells CVSSLGGDGSYEQYF. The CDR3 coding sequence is TGTGTCAGCAGCTTAGGGGGGGACGGCTCCTACGAGCAGTACTTC.

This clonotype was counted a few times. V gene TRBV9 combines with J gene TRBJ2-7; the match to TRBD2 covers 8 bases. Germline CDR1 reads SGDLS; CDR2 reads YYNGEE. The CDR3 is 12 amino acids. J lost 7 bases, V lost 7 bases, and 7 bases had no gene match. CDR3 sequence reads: CASQSIAGEQYF. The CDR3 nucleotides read TGTGCCAGCCAGTCGATAGCGGGAGAGCAGTACTTC.

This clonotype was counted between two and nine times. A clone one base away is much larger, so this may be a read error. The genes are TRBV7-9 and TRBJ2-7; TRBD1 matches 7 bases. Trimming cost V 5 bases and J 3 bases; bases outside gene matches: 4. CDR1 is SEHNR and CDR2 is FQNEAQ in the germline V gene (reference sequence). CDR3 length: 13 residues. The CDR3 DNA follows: TGTGCCAGCAGCGGCCGGGACAGCTACGAGCAGTACTTC. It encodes CASSGRDSYEQYF. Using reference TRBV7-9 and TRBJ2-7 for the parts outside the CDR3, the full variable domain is DTGVSQNPRHKITKRGQNVTFRCDPISEHNRLYWYRQTLGQGPEFLTYFQNEAQLEKSRLLSDRFSAERPKGSFSTLEIQRTEQGDSAMYLCASSGRDSYEQYFGPGTRLTVT.

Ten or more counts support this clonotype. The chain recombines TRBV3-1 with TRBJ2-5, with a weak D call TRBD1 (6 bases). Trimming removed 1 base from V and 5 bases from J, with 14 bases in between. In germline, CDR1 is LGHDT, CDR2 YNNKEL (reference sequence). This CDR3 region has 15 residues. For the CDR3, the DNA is TGTGCCAGCAGCCAAGTCCCGGCAGGGGCGGAGACCCAGTACTTC. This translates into CASSQVPAGAETQYF.

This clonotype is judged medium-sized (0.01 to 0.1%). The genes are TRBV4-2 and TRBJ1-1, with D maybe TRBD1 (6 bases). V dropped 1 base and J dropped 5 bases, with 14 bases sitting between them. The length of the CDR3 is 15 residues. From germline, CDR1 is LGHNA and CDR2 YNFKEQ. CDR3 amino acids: CASSQGGSTGTEAFF. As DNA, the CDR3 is TGTGCCAGCAGCCAAGGGGGGTCGACAGGAACTGAAGCTTTCTTT.

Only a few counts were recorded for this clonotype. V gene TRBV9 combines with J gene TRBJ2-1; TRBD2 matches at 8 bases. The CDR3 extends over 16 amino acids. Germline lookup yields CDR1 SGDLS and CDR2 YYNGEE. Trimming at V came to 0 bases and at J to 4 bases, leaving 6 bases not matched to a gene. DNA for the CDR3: TGTGCCAGCAGCGTAGGTGGCGGGGGGACGTACAATGAGCAGTTCTTC. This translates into CASSVGGGGTYNEQFF. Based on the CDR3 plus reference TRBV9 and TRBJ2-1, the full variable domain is DSGVTQTPKHLITATGQRVTLRCSPRSGDLSVYWYQQSLDQGLQFLIQYYNGEERAKGNILERFSAQQFPDLHSELNLSSLELGDSALYFCASSVGGGGTYNEQFFGPGTRLTVL.

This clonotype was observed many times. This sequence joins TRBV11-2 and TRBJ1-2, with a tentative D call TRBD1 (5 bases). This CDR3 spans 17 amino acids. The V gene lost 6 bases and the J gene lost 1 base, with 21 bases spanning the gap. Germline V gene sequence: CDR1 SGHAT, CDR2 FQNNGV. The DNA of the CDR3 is TGTGCCAGCAGGCCCCCATCGGGGGGGTATCTTAACTATGGCTACACCTTC. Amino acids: CASRPPSGGYLNYGYTF. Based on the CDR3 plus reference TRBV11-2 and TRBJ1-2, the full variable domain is EAGVAQSPRYKIIEKRQSVAFWCNPISGHATLYWYQQILGQGPKLLIQFQNNGVVDDSQLPKDRFSAERLKGVDSTLKIQPAKLEDSAVYLCASRPPSGGYLNYGYTFGSGTRLTVV.

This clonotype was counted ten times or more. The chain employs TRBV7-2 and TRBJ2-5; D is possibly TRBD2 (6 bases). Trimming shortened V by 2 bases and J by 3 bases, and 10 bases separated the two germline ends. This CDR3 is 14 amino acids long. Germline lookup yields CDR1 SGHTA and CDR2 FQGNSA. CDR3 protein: CASSLNGREETQYF. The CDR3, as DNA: TGTGCCAGCAGCTTAAACGGGAGAGAAGAGACCCAGTACTTC.

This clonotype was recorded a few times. Written as DNA, the CDR3 is TGTGCCAGCAGTGACACCGGGACTAGCGGGGGGGCCGCGGAGCAGTTCTTC. Its protein is CASSDTGTSGGAAEQFF. The V call is TRBV2, the J call TRBJ2-1, with 16 bases fitting TRBD2. This CDR3 comprises 17 residues. The junction had 9 bases not matched to a gene; V was cut back by 3 bases and J by 10 bases. Germline values: CDR1 SNHLY, CDR2 FYNNEI.

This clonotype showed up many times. This chain's CDR3 is CASSEADGVGTEAFF. DNA of the CDR3: TGTGCCAGCAGTGAAGCAGATGGGGTTGGTACTGAAGCTTTCTTT. This chain joins TRBV6-1 and TRBJ1-1; no firm D call. Between the trimmed V and J ends, which lost 0 bases and 5 bases, there was a span of 13 bases. The germline CDR1 and CDR2 sequences are MNHNS and SASEGT. The CDR3 is 15 residues long.

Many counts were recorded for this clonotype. For the CDR3, the DNA is TGTGCCAGCAGCTTAAGGGGGGCGATCGTCTCTGGAAACACCATATATTTT. Protein sequence: CASSLRGAIVSGNTIYF. The rearrangement joins TRBV7-8 to TRBJ1-3, with D possibly being TRBD1 (6 bases). V was pared by 2 bases and J by 0 bases, with 14 bases between. Germline V gene lookup returns CDR1 SGHVS and CDR2 FQNEAQ. CDR3 length equals 17 residues.

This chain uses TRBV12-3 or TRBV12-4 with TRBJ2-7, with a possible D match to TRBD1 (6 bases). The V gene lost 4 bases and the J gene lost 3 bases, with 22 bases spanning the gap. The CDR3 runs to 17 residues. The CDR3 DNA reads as TGTGCCAGCAGTTCTAGAATGTCCGGGACACTTTACTACGAGCAGTACTTC. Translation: CASSSRMSGTLYYEQYF.